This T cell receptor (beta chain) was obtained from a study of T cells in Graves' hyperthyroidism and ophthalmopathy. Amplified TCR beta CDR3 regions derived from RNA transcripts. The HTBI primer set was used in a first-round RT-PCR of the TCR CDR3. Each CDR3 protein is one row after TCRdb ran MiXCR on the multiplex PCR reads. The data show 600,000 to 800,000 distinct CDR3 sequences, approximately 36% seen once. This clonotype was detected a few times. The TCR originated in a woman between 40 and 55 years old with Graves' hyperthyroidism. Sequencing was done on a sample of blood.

CDR3 protein: CASSPPQINEKLFF. DNA of the CDR3: TGTGCCAGCAGCCCGCCCCAGATAAATGAAAAACTGTTTTTT. The genes are TRBV7-9 and TRBJ1-4; D unresolved. The CDR3 extends over 14 amino acids. The V gene lost 5 bases and the J gene lost 5 bases, with 12 bases spanning the gap. CDR1 SEHNR and CDR2 FQNEAQ come from the germline V gene (reference sequence).